The 13 T cell receptor beta chains presented below share a single source sample, sequenced in a study of shared clonotypes between healthy human individuals. This table comes from immunoSEQ multiplex PCR, and its TCRdb copy is limited to in-frame clones, with some not included. Among 650,000 to 800,000 clones listed, about two thirds were seen once. Sequenced material: memory CD4+ T cells sorted from blood. Regarding subset: CD45RA-negative fraction. The receptor set was obtained from a woman aged 25 to 45 in good health.

In this sample, this clone turned up many times. The V and J genes are TRBV5-1 and TRBJ2-5; TRBD1 agrees at 7 bases. The J call may be incorrect, as the DNA end agrees better with TRBJ2-7. In germline, CDR1 is SGHRS, CDR2 YFSETQ. There are 14 residues in the CDR3. CDR3 sequence (DNA): TGCGCCAGCAGCGCCACAGGACAGGCCGGCGAGCAGTACTTC. This sequence encodes CASSATGQAGEQYF.

This clone was picked up one time. Mismatch with germline at one junction end may stem from a read error. V and J are TRBV13 and TRBJ2-7; the match to TRBD2 covers 8 bases. CDR1 is PRHDT, CDR2 FYEKMQ, per germline (reference sequence). This CDR3 comprises 16 residues. The DNA for the CDR3 is TGTGCCAGCAGCGTAGGACGGGAGGGTCTTGCCTACGAGCAGTACTTC. It is translated as CASSVGREGLAYEQYF.

The chain is built from TRBV11-2 and TRBJ2-7, with 7 bases that match TRBD2. The CDR3 has 16 residues. The germline gives CDR1 SGHAT, CDR2 FQNNGV. The ends lost 2 bases at V and 0 bases at J; junction bases unmatched: 7. The CDR3 spells CASSLILTSFSYEQYF. The CDR3 bases are TGTGCCAGCAGCTTAATCCTGACTAGCTTCTCCTACGAGCAGTACTTC.

V gene TRBV28 combines with J gene TRBJ1-5; no firm D call. The CDR3 covers 13 residues. Trimming took off 5 bases at V and 1 base at J, with 6 bases between the two ends. CDR1 and CDR2 (germline): MDHEN, SYDVKM. The CDR3 protein is CASSEFSNQPQHF. CDR3 coding DNA: TGTGCCAGCAGTGAGTTCAGCAATCAGCCCCAGCATTTT.

This chain links TRBV18 with TRBJ2-7; D unclear. Germline assignment: CDR1 KGHSH and CDR2 LQKENI. The V and J ends lost 3 bases and 0 bases respectively, with 9 bases between them. The CDR3 loop spans 14 amino acids. CDR3 in DNA: TGTGCCAGCTCACCCTACCCCACCTCCTACGAGCAGTACTTC. Amino acid sequence: CASSPYPTSYEQYF.

This chain uses TRBV10-2 with TRBJ2-1, with 10 positions matching TRBD2. The J segment lost 7 bases and the V segment lost 10 bases, leaving 16 bases of the junction unmatched. The CDR3 totals 16 residues. CDR1 and CDR2 from the germline V gene are WSHSY and SAAADI. CDR3 sequence (DNA): TGCGCCACTATGGGGCTAGCGGGAGTTTCCACAAATGAGCAGTTCTTC. Protein sequence: CATMGLAGVSTNEQFF.

This chain connects TRBV19 to TRBJ2-3; 7 bases agree with TRBD2. Trimming took 3 bases from V and 7 from J; bases not matched to a gene: 10. The CDR3 is made up of 15 amino acids. CDR1 LNHDA and CDR2 SQIVND come from the germline V gene (reference sequence). The CDR3 protein is CASSIGLVRGNTQYF. The CDR3 DNA is TGTGCCAGTAGTATCGGACTAGTACGAGGAAATACGCAGTATTTT.

The rearrangement joins TRBV11-2 to TRBJ2-7; D is ambiguous. Trimming removed 3 bases at V and 1 base at J, with 16 bases between. Germline-derived CDR1 and CDR2 are SGHAT and FQNNGV. CDR3 size: 16 residues. The CDR3 sequence: CASSFSGATLSYEQYF. CDR3 bases: TGTGCCAGCAGCTTTTCAGGAGCTACACTATCCTACGAGCAGTACTTC.

This clone occurred a few times. CDR3 loop: CTSSQDPTGKVTGELFF. The CDR3 DNA sequence: TGCACCAGCAGCCAAGACCCAACAGGGAAAGTAACCGGGGAGCTGTTTTTT. The chain is built from TRBV1 and TRBJ2-2; the DNA was not used to check the table's D call, TRBD1. TRBV1 has pseudogene status. This CDR3 has 17 amino acids.

Remarks on this clone: Germline and junction disagree at one end, which may indicate a read error. V gene TRBV29-1 combines with J gene TRBJ2-3; D tentatively fits TRBD1 or TRBD2 (6 bases each). Germline lookup yields CDR1 SQVTM and CDR2 ANQGSEA. This CDR3 is built from 12 residues. The CDR3 region is CRPRGDTDTQYF. CDR3 in DNA: TGTCGCCCGAGGGGGGACACAGATACGCAGTATTTT.

The chain combines TRBV28 with TRBJ1-1; D gene ambiguous. This CDR3 has 11 residues. Germline CDR1 reads MDHEN; CDR2 reads SYDVKM. V was clipped by 6 bases and J by 7 bases, with 9 bases between them. CDR3 amino acids: CASRRTVEAFF. CDR3 nucleotides: TGTGCCAGCAGAAGGACCGTTGAAGCTTTCTTT.

This sequence joins TRBV5-1 and TRBJ2-1; D not resolved. CDR3 length equals 16 residues. V was trimmed by 4 bases and J by 0 bases, leaving 14 bases between them. CDR1 and CDR2 (germline): SGHRS, YFSETQ. The CDR3 region is CASSGQRARSYNEQFF. The CDR3 DNA is TGCGCCAGCAGCGGCCAACGGGCCCGCTCCTACAATGAGCAGTTCTTC.

The chain links TRBV4-2 to TRBJ2-7, with a weak D call TRBD1 (6 bases). There are 13 residues in the CDR3. Per germline, CDR1 LGHNA and CDR2 YNFKEQ. The germline V and J ends were trimmed by 1 base and 2 bases, with 6 bases remaining between them. The DNA for the CDR3 is TGTGCCAGCAGCCAAGGACAGGCCTACGAGCAGTACTTC. Translating gives CASSQGQAYEQYF.